This T cell receptor beta chain was sequenced during a study of cytomegalovirus exposure and HLA in healthy donors. Primers: 60 Vbeta forward and 13 Jbeta reverse. The table came from immunoSEQ multiplex PCR; TCRdb's copy has only in-frame clones and leaves some out. The sample has 50,000 to 55,000 clones, about 70% seen once. Sequencing was carried out using PBMCs. This TCR came from a woman aged 50 to 65 in good health and CMV-seropositive.

The CDR3 coding sequence is TGCAGCGTTGTAGGAATTGTTGGGACAGGGGATTATTTAGCTCACCCCACTGAAGCTTTCTTT. Encoded protein: CSVVGIVGTGDYLAHPTEAFF. The rearrangement uses TRBV29-1 and TRBJ1-1; TRBD1 matches 10 bases. The J segment lost 4 bases and the V segment lost 4 bases, leaving 27 bases of the junction unmatched. The CDR3 has 21 amino acids. Germline V gene lookup returns CDR1 SQVTM and CDR2 ANQGSEA.